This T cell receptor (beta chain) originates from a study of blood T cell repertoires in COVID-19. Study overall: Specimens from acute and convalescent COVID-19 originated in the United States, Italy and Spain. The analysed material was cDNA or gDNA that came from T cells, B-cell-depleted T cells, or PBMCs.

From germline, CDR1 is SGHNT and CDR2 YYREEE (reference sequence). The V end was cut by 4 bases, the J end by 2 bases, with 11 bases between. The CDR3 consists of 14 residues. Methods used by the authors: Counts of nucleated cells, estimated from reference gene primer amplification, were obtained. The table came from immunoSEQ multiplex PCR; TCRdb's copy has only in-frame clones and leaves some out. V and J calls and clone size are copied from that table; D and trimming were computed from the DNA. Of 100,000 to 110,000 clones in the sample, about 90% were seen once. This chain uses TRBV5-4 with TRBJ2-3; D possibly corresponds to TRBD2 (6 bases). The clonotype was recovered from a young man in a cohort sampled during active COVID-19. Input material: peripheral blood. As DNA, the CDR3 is TGTGCCAGCAGCCTGGGACTTTCCACAGATACGCAGTATTTT. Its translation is CASSLGLSTDTQYF.